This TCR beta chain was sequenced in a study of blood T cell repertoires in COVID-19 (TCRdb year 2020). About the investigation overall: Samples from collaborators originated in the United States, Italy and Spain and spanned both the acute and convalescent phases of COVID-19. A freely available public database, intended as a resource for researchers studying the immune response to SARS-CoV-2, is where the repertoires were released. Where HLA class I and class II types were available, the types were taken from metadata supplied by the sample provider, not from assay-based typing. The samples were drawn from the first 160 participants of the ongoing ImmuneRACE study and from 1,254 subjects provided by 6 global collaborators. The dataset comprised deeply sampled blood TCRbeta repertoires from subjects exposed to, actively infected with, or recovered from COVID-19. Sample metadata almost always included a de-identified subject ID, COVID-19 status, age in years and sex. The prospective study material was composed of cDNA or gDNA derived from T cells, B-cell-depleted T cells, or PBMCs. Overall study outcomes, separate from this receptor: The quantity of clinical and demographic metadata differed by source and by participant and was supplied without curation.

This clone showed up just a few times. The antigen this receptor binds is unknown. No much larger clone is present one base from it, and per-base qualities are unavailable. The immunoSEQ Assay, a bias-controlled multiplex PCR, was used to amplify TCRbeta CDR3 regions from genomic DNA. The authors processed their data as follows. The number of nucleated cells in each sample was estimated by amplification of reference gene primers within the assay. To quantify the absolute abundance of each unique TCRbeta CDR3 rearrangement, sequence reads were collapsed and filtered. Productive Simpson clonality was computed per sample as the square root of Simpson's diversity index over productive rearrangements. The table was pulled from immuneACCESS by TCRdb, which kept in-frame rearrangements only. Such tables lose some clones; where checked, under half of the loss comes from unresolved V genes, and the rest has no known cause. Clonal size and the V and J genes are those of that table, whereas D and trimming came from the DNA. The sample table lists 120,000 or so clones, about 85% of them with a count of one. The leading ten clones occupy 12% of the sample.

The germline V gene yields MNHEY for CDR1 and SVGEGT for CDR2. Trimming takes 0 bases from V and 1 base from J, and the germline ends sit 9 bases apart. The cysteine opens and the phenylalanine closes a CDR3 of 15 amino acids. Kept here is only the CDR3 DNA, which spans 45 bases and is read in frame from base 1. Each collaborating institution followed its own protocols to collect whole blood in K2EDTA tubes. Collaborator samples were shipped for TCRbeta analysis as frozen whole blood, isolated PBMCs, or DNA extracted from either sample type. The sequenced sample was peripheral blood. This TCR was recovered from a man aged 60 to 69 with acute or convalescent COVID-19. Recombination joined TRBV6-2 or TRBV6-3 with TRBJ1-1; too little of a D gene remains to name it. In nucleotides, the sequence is TGTGCCAGCAGTTACTCTCTTTTCCGGAACACTGAAGCTTTCTTT. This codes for CASSYSLFRNTEAFF.